This T cell receptor (beta chain) was recovered during a study of cytomegalovirus exposure and HLA in healthy donors. Broader study findings: Within an earlier analysis, most TCR beta V segments proved productive either about 90% or about 30% of the time. Later work associated 16,951 TCR beta sequences with HLA alleles at 0.05 false discovery rate. As a later analysis revealed, most CMV-associated TCR beta chains appeared HLA-restricted. The only immune exposure information that was available was CMV serostatus.

The CDR3 length is 16 residues. The V gene's germline CDR1 is SGHNT and CDR2 YENEEA. V lost 1 base and J 0 bases, leaving 9 bases between the germline ends. Primers included in the PCR were 60 Vbeta and 13 Jbeta primers. Only in-frame clones appear in the TCRdb table, and some are missing; sequencing was by immunoSEQ multiplex PCR. The data show around 140,000 clones, approximately 8.9% seen once. This clone was detected only a few times. Its antigen remains unknown. What was sequenced was PBMCs. The clonotype comes from a woman aged 40-49 years in good health and CMV-seropositive. The V call is TRBV11-3, the J call TRBJ2-2; D may be TRBD1 (5 bases). This CDR3 reads CASSLVGEPNTGELFF. The CDR3 DNA is TGTGCCAGCAGCTTAGTAGGGGAACCGAACACCGGGGAGCTGTTTTTT.